This entry features one TCR beta chain sequence. Generated by immunoSEQ multiplex PCR, the TCRdb table keeps only in-frame clones and is missing some. Of 130,000 or so clones detected, 80% to 90% appear once; the ten largest clones hold roughly 3.9%. The data stem from a study of blood T cell repertoires in COVID-19. The sequence was collected from a man in his sixties with COVID-19, enrolled during active disease. Source material: peripheral blood.

The CDR3 reads CATSDDRSAKNIQYF. DNA for the CDR3: TGTGCCACCAGCGACGACAGGAGCGCCAAAAACATTCAGTACTTC. The chain recombines TRBV15 with TRBJ2-4; D is perhaps TRBD1 (6 bases). V was trimmed by 5 bases and J by 1 base, leaving 12 bases between them. The germline CDR1 and CDR2 sequences are LNHNV and YYDKDF (reference sequence). The CDR3 loop spans 15 amino acids.